This T cell receptor (beta chain) was recovered during a study of OX40 agonist ivuxolimab in advanced cancers. V was clipped by 1 base and J by 6 bases, with 12 bases between them. The V gene's germline CDR1 is LGHNA and CDR2 YNFKEQ. The CDR3 extends over 14 amino acids. The table came from immunoSEQ multiplex PCR; TCRdb's copy has only in-frame clones and leaves some out. The repertoire consists of around 80,000 clones, with over 75% occurring once and the leading ten covering 3.1%. As to this clone: Its specificity is unknown.

General study findings and limits: Expansion of clones was among the lowest in partial responders at 0.1-3.0 mg/kg. Some nonresponders likewise displayed low normalized T-cell clonal expansion.

This receptor was identified in an adult with an advanced solid tumor such as melanoma, head and neck, liver or kidney cancer. The specimen was CD4+ or CD8+ T cells sorted from blood, collected in a trial of the OX40 agonist ivuxolimab. V usage is TRBV4-2 and J usage is TRBJ1-1; D may be TRBD1 (6 bases). In DNA, the CDR3 is TGTGCCAGCAGCCAAGCCGGGACATCTTCTGAAGCTTTCTTT. Its protein product is CASSQAGTSSEAFF.